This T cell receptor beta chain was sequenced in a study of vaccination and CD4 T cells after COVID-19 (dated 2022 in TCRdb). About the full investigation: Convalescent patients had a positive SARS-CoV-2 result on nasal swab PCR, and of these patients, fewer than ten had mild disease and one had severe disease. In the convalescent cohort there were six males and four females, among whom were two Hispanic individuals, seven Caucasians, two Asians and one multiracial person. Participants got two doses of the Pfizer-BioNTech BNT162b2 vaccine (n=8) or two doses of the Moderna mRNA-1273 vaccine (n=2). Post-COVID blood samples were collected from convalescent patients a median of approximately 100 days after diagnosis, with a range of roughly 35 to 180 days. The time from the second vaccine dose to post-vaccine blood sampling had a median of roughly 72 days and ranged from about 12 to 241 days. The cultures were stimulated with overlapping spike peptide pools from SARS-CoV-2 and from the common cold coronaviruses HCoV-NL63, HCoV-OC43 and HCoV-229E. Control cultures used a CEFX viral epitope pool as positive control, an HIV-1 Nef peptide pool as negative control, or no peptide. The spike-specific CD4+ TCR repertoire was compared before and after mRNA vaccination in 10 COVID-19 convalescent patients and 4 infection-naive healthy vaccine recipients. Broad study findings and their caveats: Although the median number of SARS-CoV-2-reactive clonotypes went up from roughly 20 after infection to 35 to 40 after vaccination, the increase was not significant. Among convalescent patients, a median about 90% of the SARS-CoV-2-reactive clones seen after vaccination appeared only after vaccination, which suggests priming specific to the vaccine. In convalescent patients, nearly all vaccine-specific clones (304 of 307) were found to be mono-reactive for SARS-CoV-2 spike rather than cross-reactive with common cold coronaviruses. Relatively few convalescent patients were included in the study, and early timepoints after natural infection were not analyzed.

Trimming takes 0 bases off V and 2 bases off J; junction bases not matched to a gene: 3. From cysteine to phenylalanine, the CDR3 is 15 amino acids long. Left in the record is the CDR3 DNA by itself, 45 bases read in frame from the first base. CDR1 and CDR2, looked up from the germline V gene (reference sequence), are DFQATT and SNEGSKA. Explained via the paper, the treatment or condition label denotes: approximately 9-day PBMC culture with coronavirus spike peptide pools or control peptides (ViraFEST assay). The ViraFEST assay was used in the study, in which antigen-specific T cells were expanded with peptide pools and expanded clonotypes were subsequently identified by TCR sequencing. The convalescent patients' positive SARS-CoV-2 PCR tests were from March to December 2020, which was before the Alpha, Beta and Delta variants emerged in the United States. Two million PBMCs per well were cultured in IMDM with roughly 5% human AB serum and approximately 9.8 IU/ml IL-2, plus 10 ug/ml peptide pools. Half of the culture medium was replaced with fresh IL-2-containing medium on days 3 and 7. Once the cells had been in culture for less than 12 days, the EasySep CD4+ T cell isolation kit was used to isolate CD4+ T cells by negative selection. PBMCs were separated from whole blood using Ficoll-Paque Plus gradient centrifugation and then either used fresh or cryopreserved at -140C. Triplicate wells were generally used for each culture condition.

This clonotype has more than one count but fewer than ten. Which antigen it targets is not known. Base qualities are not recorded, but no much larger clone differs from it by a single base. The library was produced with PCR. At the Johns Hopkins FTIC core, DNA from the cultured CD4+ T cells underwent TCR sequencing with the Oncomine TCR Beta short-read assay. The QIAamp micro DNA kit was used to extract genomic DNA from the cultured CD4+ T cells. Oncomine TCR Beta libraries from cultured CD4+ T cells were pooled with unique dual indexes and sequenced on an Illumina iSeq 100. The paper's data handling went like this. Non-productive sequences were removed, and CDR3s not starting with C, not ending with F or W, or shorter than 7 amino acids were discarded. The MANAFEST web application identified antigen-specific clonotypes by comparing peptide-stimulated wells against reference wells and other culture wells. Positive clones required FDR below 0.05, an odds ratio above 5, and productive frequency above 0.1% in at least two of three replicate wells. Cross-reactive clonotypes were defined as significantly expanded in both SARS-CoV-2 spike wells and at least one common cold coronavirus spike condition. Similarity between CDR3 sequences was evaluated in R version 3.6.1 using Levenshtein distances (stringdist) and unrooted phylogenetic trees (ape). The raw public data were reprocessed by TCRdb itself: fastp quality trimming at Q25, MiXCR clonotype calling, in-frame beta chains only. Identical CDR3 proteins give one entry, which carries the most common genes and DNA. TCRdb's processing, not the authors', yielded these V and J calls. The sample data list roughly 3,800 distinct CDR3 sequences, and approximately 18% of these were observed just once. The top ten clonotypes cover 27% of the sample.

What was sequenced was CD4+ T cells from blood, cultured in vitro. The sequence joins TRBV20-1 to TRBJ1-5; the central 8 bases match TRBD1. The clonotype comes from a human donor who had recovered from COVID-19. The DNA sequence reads TGCAGTGCTAGAGAGGGGACAGGCGGCAATCAGCCCCAGCATTTT. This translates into CSAREGTGGNQPQHF.